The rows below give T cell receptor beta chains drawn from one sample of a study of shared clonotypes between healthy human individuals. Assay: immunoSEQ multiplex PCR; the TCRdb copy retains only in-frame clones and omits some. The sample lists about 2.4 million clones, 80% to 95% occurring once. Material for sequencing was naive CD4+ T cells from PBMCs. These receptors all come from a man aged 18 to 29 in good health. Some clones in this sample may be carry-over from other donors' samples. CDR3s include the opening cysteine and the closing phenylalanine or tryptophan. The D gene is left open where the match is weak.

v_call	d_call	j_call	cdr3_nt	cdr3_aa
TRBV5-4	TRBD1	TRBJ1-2	TGTGCCAGCAGCTCCCCCGGGACAGGGCAAGGCTACACCTTC	CASSSPGTGQGYTF
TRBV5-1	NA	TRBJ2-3	TGCGCCAGCAGCTTGGCCGGGACACCAAGCACAGATACGCAGTATTTT	CASSLAGTPSTDTQYF
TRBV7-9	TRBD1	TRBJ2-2	TGTGCCAGCAGCTTAACGTGGACAGGGGGGTCCGGGGAGCTGTTTTTT	CASSLTWTGGSGELFF
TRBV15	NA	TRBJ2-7	TGTGCCACCAGCAGGGCCAGGGCCTCCTACGAGCAGTACTTC	CATSRARASYEQYF
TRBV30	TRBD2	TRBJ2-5	TGTGCCTGTAGCGGGATGGGAGAGACCCAGTACTTC	CACSGMGETQYF
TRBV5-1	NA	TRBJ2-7	TGCGCCAGCAAGGAAGTCTCTAGCGCCTCCTACGAGCAGTACTTC	CASKEVSSASYEQYF
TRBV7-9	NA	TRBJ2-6	TGTGCCAGCGGGACCGCCGGCAATGGGGCCAACGTCCTGACTTTC	CASGTAGNGANVLTF
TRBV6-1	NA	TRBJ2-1	TGTGCCAGCAGTGAAGCCCCCATGAGCTCCTACAATGAGCAGTTCTTC	CASSEAPMSSYNEQFF
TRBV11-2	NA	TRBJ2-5	TGTGCCAGCAGCTTAGAGCACGAGACCCAGTACTTC	CASSLEHETQYF
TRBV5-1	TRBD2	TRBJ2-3	TGCGCCAGCATGTTCGGCGGGAGGAACACAGATACGCAGTATTTT	CASMFGGRNTDTQYF
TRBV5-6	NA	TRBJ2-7	TGTGCCAGCAGCCCTACGGGAGTATTCGGCGAGCAGTACTTC	CASSPTGVFGEQYF
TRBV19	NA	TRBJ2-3	TGTGCCAGTGGCCCGGGACCTAGCACAGATACGCAGTATTTT	CASGPGPSTDTQYF
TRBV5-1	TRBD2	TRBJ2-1	TGCGCCAGCAGCTTGGTTCTAGCGGGAGCCTACAATGAGCAGTTCTTC	CASSLVLAGAYNEQFF
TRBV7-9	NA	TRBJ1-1	TGTGCCAGCAGCTTGGAGGCCATGAACACTGAAGCTTTCTTT	CASSLEAMNTEAFF
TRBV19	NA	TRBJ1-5	TGTGCCAGTACAGACAGACTTAGCAATCAGCCCCAGCATTTT	CASTDRLSNQPQHF
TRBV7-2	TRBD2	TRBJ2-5	TGTGCCAGCAGCTTAGTGCGGGAGGGTGAGACCCAGTACTTC	CASSLVREGETQYF
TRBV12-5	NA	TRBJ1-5	TGTGCTAGTGGTTTGTGGGGTGGTGGCAATCAGCCCCAGCATTTT	CASGLWGGGNQPQHF
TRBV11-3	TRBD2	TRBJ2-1	TGTGCCAGCAGCGTTAGCGGGAGCTCCTACAATGAGCAGTTCTTC	CASSVSGSSYNEQFF